This T cell receptor (beta chain) was documented in a study of beta chain features in type 1 diabetes. The investigators reverse transcribed all of the isolated RNA, so they sequenced expressed TCRB transcripts. Data came from immunoSEQ multiplex PCR; TCRdb stores just in-frame clones and leaves some out. The sample holds about 710,000 clones; more than 13% are singletons and the top ten take 0.035% to 0.045%. Study-level results: Within each of all four CD4+ subsets, Type 1 diabetes patients had TCRB CDR3s that were moderately but significantly shorter.

To note about this clone: Its antigen is unidentified.

The sequence was collected from a man aged 18-30 years with type 1 diabetes. The sequencing sample was made of naive CD4+ T cells from blood.

This chain's CDR3 is CASGPVGQVTQYF. The DNA of the CDR3 is TGTGCTAGTGGCCCCGTAGGACAGGTGACCCAGTACTTC. The chain combines TRBV12-5 with TRBJ2-5, with TRBD1 identical over 7 bases. The V and J ends lost 6 bases and 7 bases, in that order; junction bases with no gene match: 8. The CDR3 has 13 residues. Germline-derived CDR1 and CDR2 are LGHNT and FRNRAP.